This T cell receptor (beta chain) was sequenced in a study of T cell responses to AZD1222 COVID-19 vaccine. Study at large: Analysis merged second doses at about 4 or about 12 weeks.

Some clones are missing from TCRdb's copy, which holds only in-frame ones; the method was immunoSEQ multiplex PCR. The table shows under 110,000 clones, with about nine tenths occurring only once. Study findings and constraints: Regions 160-218 and 743-854 dominated among vaccine-associated CD4 TCRs spanning spike. Baseline seropositivity occurred in only a handful of AZD1222 recipients.

For this clone: The antigen is unknown.

The CDR3 covers 13 residues. Germline loops: CDR1 SGHDN, CDR2 FVKESK. Trimming took 1 base from V and 6 from J, leaving 9 bases between them. The chain employs TRBV14 and TRBJ1-2, with no clear D. Sequencing used peripheral blood, obtained on day 0 of AZD1222 vaccination. The clonotype comes from an adult in good health. The CDR3: CASSQAGSNGYTF. CDR3 nucleotide sequence: TGTGCCAGCAGCCAAGCCGGGTCGAATGGCTACACCTTC.